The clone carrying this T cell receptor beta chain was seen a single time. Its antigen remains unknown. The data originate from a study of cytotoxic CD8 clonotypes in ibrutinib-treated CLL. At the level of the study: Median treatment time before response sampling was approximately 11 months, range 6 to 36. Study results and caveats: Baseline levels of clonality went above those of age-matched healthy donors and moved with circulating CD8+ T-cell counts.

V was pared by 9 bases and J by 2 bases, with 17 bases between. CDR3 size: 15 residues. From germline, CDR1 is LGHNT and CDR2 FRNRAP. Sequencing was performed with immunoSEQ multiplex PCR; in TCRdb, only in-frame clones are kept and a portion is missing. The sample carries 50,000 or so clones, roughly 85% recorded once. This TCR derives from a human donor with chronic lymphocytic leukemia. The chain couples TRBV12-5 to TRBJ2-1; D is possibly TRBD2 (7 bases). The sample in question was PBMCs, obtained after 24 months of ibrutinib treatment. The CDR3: CASSDGGRAYNEQFF. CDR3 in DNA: TGTGCTAGCTCAGACGGGGGGCGAGCCTACAATGAGCAGTTCTTC.